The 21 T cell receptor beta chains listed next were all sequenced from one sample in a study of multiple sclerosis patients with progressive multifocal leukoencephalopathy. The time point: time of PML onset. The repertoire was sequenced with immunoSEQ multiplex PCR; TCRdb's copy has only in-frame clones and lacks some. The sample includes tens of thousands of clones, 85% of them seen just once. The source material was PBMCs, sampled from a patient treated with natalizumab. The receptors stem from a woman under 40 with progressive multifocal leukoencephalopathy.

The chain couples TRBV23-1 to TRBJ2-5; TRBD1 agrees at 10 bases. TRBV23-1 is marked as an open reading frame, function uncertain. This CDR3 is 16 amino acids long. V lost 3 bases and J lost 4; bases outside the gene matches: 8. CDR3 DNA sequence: TGCGCCAGCAGTCAGGGGACAGGGGAGGTAGGAGAGACCCAGTACTTC. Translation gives CASSQGTGEVGETQYF.

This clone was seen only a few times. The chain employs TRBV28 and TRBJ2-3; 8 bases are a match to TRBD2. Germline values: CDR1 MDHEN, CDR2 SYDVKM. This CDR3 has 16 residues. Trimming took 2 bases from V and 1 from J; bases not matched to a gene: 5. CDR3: CASSLRGRRGTDTQYF. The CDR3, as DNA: TGTGCCAGCAGTTTACGCGGGAGGAGAGGCACAGATACGCAGTATTTT.

Here the CDR3 reads CASSLGVQNTGELFF. As DNA, the CDR3 is TGCGCCAGCAGCTTGGGGGTCCAGAACACCGGGGAGCTGTTTTTT. The chain uses TRBV5-1 and TRBJ2-2; D is uncertain. Germline CDR1 reads SGHRS; CDR2 reads YFSETQ. The CDR3 sequence is 15 residues long. The ends were cut back, 0 bases at V and 1 base at J, with 7 bases in the middle.

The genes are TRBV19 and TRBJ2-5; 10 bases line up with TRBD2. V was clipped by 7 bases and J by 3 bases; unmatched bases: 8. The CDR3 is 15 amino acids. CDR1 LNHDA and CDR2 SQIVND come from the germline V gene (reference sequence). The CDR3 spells CASTPTSGRKETQYF. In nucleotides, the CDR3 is TGTGCCAGTACTCCGACTAGCGGGCGTAAAGAGACCCAGTACTTC.

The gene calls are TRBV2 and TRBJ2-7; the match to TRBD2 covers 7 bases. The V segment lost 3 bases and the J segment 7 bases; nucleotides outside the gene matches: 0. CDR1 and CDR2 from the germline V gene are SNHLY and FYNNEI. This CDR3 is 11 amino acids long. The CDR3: CASSDGGEQYF. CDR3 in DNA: TGTGCCAGCAGTGACGGGGGGGAGCAGTACTTC.

The CDR3 loop is CASRTSGTDTQYF. Here the CDR3 DNA reads TGTGCCAGCCGTACTAGCGGCACAGATACGCAGTATTTT. The chain has TRBV6-1 and TRBJ2-3, with TRBD2 matching 7 bases. V trimming: 8 bases; J trimming: 1 base; junction bases outside the gene matches: 3. This CDR3 has 13 amino acids. Germline CDR1 reads MNHNS; CDR2 reads SASEGT.

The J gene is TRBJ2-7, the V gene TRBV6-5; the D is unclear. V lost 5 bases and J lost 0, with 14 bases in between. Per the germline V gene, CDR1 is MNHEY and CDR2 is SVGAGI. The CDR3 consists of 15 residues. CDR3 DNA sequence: TGTGCCAGCAGTCCCGGACGGAGAAGCTCCTACGAGCAGTACTTC. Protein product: CASSPGRRSSYEQYF.

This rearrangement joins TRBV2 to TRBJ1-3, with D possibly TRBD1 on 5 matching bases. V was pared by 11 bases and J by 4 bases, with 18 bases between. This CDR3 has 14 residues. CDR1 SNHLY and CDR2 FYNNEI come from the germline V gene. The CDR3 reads CAGRSGTAGNTIYF. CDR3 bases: TGTGCCGGCCGATCCGGGACCGCCGGAAACACCATATATTTT.

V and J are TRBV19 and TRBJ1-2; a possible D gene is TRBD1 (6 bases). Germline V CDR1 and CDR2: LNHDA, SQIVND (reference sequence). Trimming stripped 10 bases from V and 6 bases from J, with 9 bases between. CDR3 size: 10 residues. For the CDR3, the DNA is TGTGCCATTAGGGGGAATGGCTACACCTTC. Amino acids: CAIRGNGYTF.

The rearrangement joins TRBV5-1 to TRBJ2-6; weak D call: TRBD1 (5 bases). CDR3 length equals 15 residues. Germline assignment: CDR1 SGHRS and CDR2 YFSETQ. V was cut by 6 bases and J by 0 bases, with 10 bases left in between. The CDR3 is CASTGNPSGANVLTF. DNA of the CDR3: TGCGCCAGCACAGGGAATCCCTCTGGGGCCAACGTCCTGACTTTC.

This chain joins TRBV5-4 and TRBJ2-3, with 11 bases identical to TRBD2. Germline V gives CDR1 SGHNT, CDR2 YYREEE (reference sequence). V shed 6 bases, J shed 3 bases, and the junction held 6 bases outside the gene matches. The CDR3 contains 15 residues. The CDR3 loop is CASTLASGRTDTQYF. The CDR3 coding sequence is TGTGCCAGCACCTTAGCTAGCGGGAGGACAGATACGCAGTATTTT. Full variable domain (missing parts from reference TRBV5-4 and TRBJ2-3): ETGVTQSPTHLIKTRGQQVTLRCSSQSGHNTVSWYQQALGQGPQFIFQYYREEENGRGNFPPRFSGLQFPNYSSELNVNALELDDSALYLCASTLASGRTDTQYFGPGTRLTVL.

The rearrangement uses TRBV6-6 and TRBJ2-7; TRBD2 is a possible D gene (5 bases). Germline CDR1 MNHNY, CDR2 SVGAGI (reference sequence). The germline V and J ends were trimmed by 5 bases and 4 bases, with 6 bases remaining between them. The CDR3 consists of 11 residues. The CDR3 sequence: CASSEGYEQYF. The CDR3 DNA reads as TGTGCCAGCAGTGAGGGATACGAGCAGTACTTC.

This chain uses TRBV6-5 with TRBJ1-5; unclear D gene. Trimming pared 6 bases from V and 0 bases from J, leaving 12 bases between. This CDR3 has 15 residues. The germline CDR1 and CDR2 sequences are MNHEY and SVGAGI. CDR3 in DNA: TGTGCCAGCAGCCAAGACCGTCCTAGCAATCAGCCCCAGCATTTT. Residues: CASSQDRPSNQPQHF.

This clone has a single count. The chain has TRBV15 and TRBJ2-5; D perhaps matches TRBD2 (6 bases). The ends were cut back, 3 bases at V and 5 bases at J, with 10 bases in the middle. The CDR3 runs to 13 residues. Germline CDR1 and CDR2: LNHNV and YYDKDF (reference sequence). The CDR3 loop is CATSRDYGETQYF. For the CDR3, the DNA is TGTGCCACCAGCAGGGACTACGGGGAGACCCAGTACTTC.

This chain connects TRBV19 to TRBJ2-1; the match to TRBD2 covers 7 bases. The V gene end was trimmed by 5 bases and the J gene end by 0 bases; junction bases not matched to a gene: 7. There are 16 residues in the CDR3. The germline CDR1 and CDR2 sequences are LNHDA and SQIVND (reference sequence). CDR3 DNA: TGTGCCAGTAGTCCCCTCGGCGGGAGCTCCTACAATGAGCAGTTCTTC. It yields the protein CASSPLGGSSYNEQFF.

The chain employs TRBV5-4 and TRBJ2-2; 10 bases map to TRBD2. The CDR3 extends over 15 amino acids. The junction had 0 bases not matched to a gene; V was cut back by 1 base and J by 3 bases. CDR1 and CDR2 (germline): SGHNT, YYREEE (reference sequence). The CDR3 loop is CASSLTSGDTGELFF. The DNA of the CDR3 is TGTGCCAGCAGCTTGACTAGCGGGGACACCGGGGAGCTGTTTTTT.

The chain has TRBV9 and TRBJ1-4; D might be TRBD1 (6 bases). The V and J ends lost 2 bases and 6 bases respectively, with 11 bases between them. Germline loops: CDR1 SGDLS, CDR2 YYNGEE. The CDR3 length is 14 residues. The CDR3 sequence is CASSVRQADEKLFF. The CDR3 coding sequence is TGTGCCAGCAGCGTGCGACAGGCCGATGAAAAACTGTTTTTT.

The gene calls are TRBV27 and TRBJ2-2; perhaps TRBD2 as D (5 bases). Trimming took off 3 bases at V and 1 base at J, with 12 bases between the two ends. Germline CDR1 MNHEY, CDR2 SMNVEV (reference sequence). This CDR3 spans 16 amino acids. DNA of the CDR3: TGTGCCAGCAGTTTCCGTGGAGGCCAGAACACCGGGGAGCTGTTTTTT. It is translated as CASSFRGGQNTGELFF.

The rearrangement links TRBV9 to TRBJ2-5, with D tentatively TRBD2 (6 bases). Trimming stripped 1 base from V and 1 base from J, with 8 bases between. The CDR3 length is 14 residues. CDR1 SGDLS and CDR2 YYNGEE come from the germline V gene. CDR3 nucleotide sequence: TGTGCCAGCAGCGTAAGTAGCGGCCAAGAGACCCAGTACTTC. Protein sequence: CASSVSSGQETQYF. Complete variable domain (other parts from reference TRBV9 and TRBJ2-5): DSGVTQTPKHLITATGQRVTLRCSPRSGDLSVYWYQQSLDQGLQFLIQYYNGEERAKGNILERFSAQQFPDLHSELNLSSLELGDSALYFCASSVSSGQETQYFGPGTRLLVL.

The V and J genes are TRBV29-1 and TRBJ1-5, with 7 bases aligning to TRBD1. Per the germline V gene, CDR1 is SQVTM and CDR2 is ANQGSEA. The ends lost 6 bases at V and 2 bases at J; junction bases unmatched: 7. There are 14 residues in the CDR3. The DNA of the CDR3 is TGCAGCGTACAACCTGGGACAGGCAATCAGCCCCAGCATTTT. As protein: CSVQPGTGNQPQHF.

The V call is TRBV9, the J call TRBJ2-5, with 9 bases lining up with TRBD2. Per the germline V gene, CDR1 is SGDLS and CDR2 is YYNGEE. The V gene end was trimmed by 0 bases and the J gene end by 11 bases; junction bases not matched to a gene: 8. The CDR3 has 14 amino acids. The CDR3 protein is CASSVGGGAKEQYF. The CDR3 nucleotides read TGTGCCAGCAGCGTAGGCGGGGGGGCGAAAGAGCAGTACTTC.